A few counts support the clone carrying this TCR beta chain. The antigen is unknown. Per germline, CDR1 MNHEY and CDR2 SVGAGI. V dropped 2 bases and J dropped 5 bases, with 12 bases sitting between them. The CDR3 loop spans 15 amino acids. These data belong to a study of T-cell memory formation after mild COVID-19. General observations from the study: Second-wave clones with a day 37 peak had unconfirmed SARS-CoV-2 specificity.

TCRdb passed the 5' RACE reads through MiXCR, listing each CDR3 protein once. This table has about 340,000 distinct CDR3 sequences, roughly 21% appearing once. Sequences were obtained from PBMCs or a T cell subset sorted from them (not recorded which). The sequence derives from an adult woman who had mild COVID-19 (a few samples of this study predate the infection). Cell type and time point are not known. V usage is TRBV6-5 and J usage is TRBJ2-2; possibly TRBD1 for D (6 bases). The CDR3 protein is CASSYGTRRTGELFF. DNA for the CDR3: TGTGCCAGCAGTTACGGGACACGACGGACCGGGGAGCTGTTTTTT.